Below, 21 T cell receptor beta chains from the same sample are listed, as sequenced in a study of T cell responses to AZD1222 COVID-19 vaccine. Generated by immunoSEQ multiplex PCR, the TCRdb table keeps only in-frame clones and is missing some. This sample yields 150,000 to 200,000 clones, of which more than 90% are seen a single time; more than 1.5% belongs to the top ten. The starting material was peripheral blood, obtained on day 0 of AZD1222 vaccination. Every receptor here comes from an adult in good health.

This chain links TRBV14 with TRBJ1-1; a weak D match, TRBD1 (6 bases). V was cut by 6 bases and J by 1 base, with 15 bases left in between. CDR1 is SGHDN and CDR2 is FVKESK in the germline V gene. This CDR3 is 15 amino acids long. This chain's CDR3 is CASRVIQGSNTEAFF. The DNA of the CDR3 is TGTGCCAGCAGGGTAATACAGGGATCGAACACTGAAGCTTTCTTT.

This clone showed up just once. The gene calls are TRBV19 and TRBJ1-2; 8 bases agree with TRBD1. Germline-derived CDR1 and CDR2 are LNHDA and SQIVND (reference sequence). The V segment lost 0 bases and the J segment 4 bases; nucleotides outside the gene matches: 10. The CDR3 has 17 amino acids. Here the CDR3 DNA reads TGTGCCAGTAGTATAGAGGACAGGGTTTTTGGTGCCTATGGCTACACCTTC. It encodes CASSIEDRVFGAYGYTF.

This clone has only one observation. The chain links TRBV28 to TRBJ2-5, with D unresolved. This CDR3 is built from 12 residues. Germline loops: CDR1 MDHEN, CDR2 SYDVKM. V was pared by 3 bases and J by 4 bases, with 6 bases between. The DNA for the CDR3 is TGTGCCAGCAGTTTTTCGCGAGAGACCCAGTACTTC. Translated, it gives CASSFSRETQYF. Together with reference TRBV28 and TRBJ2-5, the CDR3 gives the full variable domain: DVKVTQSSRYLVKRTGEKVFLECVQDMDHENMFWYRQDPGLGLRLIYFSYDVKMKEKGDIPEGYSVSREKKERFSLILESASTNQTSMYLCASSFSRETQYFGPGTRLLVL.

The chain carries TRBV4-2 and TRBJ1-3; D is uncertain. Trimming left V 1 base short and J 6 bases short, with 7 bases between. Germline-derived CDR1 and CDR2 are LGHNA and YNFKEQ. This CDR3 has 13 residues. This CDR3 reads CASSQGQENTIYF. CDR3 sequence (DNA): TGTGCCAGCAGCCAAGGACAAGAAAACACCATATATTTT.

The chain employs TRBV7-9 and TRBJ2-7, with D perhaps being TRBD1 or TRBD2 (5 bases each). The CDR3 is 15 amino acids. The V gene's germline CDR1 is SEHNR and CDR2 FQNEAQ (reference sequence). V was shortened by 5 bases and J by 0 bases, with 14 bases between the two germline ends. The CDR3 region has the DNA TGTGCCAGCAGCAAAGGGACCGATAACTCCTACGAGCAGTACTTC. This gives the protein CASSKGTDNSYEQYF.

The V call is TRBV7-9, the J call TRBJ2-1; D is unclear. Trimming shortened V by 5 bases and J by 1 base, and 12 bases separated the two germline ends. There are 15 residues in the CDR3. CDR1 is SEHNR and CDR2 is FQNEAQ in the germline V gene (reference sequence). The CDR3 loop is CASSRTEHSYNEQFF. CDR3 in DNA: TGTGCCAGCAGCCGCACGGAACATTCCTACAATGAGCAGTTCTTC.

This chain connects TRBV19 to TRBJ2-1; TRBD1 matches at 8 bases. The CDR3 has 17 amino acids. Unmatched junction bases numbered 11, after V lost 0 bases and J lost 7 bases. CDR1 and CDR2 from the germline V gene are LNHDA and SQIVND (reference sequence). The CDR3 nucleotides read TGTGCCAGTAGTATAGATCCCCCCACAGGGGGAAGGAATGAGCAGTTCTTC. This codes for CASSIDPPTGGRNEQFF.

The DNA of the CDR3 is TGTGCCACCAGCAGAGATCAGGGCAGCACAGATACGCAGTATTTT. This gives the protein CATSRDQGSTDTQYF. The J gene is TRBJ2-3, the V gene TRBV15; the D gene is possibly TRBD1 (5 bases). Germline CDR1 is LNHNV and CDR2 is YYDKDF (reference sequence). This CDR3 comprises 15 residues. V was clipped by 0 bases and J by 0 bases, with 7 bases between them.

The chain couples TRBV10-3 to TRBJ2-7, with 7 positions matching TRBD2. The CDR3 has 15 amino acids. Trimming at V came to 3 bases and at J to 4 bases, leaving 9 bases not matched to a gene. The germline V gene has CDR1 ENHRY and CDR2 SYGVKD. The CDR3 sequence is CAISDRASGPYEQYF. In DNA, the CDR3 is TGTGCCATCAGTGATAGGGCTAGCGGCCCTTACGAGCAGTACTTC.

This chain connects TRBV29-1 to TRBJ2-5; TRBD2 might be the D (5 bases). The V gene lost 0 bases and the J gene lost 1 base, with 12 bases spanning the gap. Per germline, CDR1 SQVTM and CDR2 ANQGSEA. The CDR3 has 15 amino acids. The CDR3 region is CSVEEVRAGQETQYF. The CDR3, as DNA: TGCAGCGTTGAAGAGGTGAGGGCAGGCCAAGAGACCCAGTACTTC.

The CDR3 nucleotides are TGTGCCACCAGCAGAGTCGACAGGGGCATTGGCTACACCTTC. Encoded protein: CATSRVDRGIGYTF. The chain has TRBV15 and TRBJ1-2; 8 nucleotides agree with TRBD1. Germline V gene data show CDR1 as LNHNV and CDR2 as YYDKDF (reference sequence). Losses at the gene ends were 1 base for V and 7 bases for J; bases not matched to a gene: 5. The CDR3 is 14 amino acids.

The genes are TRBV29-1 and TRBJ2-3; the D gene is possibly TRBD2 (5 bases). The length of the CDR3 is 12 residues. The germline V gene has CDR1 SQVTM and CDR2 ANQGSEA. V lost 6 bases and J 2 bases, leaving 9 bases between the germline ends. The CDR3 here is CSVPGVTDTQYF. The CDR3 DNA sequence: TGCAGCGTCCCCGGGGTCACAGATACGCAGTATTTT.

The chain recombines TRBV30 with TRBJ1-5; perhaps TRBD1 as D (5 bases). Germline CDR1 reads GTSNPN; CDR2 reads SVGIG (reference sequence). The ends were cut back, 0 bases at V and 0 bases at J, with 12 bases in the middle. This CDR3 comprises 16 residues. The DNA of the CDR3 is TGTGCCTGGAGTGTACGGGGCAGAAGTAGCAATCAGCCCCAGCATTTT. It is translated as CAWSVRGRSSNQPQHF.

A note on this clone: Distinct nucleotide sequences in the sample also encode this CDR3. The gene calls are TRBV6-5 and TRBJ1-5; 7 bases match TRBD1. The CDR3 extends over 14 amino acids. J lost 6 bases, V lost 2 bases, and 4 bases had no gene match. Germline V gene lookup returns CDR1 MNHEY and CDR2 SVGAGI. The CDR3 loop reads CASSYRQGGQPQHF. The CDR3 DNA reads TGTGCCAGCAGTTACCGACAGGGCGGTCAGCCCCAGCATTTT.

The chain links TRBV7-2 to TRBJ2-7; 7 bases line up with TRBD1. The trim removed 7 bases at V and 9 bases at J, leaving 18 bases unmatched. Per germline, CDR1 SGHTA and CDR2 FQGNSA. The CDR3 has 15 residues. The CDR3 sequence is CASTDGTLQGPAQYF. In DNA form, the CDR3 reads TGTGCCAGCACTGACGGTACCTTACAGGGGCCCGCGCAGTACTTC.

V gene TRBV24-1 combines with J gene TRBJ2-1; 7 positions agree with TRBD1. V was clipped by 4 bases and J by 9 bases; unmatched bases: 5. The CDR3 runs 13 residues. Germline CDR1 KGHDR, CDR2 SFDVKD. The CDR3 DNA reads TGTGCCACCAGTGACGCACAGGGGCCTGAGCAGTTCTTC. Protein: CATSDAQGPEQFF.

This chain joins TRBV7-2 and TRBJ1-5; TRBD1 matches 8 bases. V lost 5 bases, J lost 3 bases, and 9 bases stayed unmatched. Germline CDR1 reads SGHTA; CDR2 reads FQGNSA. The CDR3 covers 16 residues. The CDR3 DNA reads TGTGCCAGCAGCCCACAGGGGGGCCGAAACAATCAGCCCCAGCATTTT. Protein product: CASSPQGGRNNQPQHF.

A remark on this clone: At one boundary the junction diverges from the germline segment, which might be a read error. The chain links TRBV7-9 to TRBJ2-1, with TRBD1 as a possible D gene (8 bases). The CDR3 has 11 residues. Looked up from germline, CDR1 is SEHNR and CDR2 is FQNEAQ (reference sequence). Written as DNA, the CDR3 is TGTGCCAGCAGCTCGGACAGGGCGGGGGTCTTC. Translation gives CASSSDRAGVF.

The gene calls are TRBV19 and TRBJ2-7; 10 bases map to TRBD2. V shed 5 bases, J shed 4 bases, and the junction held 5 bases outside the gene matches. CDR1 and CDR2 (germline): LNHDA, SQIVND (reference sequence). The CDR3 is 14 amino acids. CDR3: CASSSSGSTYEQYF. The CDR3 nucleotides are TGTGCCAGTAGTTCTAGCGGGAGTACTTACGAGCAGTACTTC. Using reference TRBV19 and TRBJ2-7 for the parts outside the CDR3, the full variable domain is DGGITQSPKYLFRKEGQNVTLSCEQNLNHDAMYWYRQDPGQGLRLIYYSQIVNDFQKGDIAEGYSVSREKKESFPLTVTSAQKNPTAFYLCASSSSGSTYEQYFGPGTRLTVT.

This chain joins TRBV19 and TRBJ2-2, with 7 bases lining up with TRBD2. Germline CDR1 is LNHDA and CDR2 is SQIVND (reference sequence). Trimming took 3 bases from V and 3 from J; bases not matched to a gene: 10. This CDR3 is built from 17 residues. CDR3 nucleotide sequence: TGTGCCAGTAGTATCTACGGGCTAGCGGACTACACCGGGGAGCTGTTTTTT. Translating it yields CASSIYGLADYTGELFF.

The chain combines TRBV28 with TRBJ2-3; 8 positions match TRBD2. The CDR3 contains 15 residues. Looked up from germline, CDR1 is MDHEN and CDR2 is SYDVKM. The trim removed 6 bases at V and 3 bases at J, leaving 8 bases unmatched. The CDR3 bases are TGTGCCAGCAGGGAGAGCGGGAGAGGGACAGATACGCAGTATTTT. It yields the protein CASRESGRGTDTQYF.